This T cell receptor (beta chain) was sequenced for a study of T cell responses to AZD1222 COVID-19 vaccine (dated by TCRdb to the early 2020s). In terms of the full investigation: TCR sequencing covered some 250 trial participants: some 210 given two doses of AZD1222 and about 26 given two doses of MenACWY control vaccine. Enrollment into the trials was organized by age into subgroups of 18-55, 56-69 and 70-plus years, and those subgroups contained roughly 150, 30 and 60 TCR-sequenced participants, respectively.

The CDR1 and CDR2 encoded by the germline V gene (reference sequence) are PRHDT and FYEKMQ. Reading from cysteine to phenylalanine, the CDR3 counts 15 amino acids. This entry keeps only the CDR3 DNA: 45 bases, framed from base 1. V loses 5 bases at its end and J loses 9 bases; junction bases beyond the gene matches: 13. A few counts support this clone. Its cognate antigen has yet to be identified. There are no base qualities to consult, and no much larger clone falls within one base. The CDR3 regions of human TCRbeta chains were analyzed by immunosequencing. The authors' pipeline ran thus. Repertoire TCRs were matched against a reference library of SARS-CoV-2-specific TCRs generated with the MIRA antigen-specificity platform. Breadth meant the fraction of unique TCRs that were SARS-CoV-2-associated, whereas depth meant the fraction of total T cells that were SARS-CoV-2-associated. Using the MIRA data, every spike-specific TCR was mapped to the spike region that the TCR reacted to and assigned to either a CD4 or a CD8 class. Log10-transformed breadth and depth values were compared by one-way ANOVA with Sidak's multiple comparisons tests. TCRdb obtained this table from immuneACCESS and retained in-frame rearrangements with V and J assigned. These tables miss some clones; where compared with another copy, unresolved V genes account for less than half of the shortfall, and the remainder is unexplained. The D gene and trimming were derived from the DNA, and the V and J assignments and clone size from that table. The sample table contains about 120,000 clones; only one count was recorded for roughly 93% of them. The top ten clones comprise less than 1.3% of the sample.

The investigation overall reported the following: Most participants were white British and females outnumbered males, and the authors suggested that clonal diversity may have been underestimated. The 56-69-year group was small, and its depth increase did not reach significance, likely because of low power. Only a handful of AZD1222 recipients were SARS-CoV-2 seropositive at baseline, limiting conclusions about previously exposed vaccinees. Spike-specific TCR breadth and depth rose significantly after two AZD1222 doses compared with day 0 and with MenACWY recipients. CD4 TCRs associated with the vaccine covered the entire spike protein, and the dominant responses were in regions 160-218 and 743-854. Reportedly, almost half of the unique spike-specific TCRs recognized epitopes lying outside the regions that are mutated in the B.1.351 and B.1.1.7 variants. No day 14 peak-response samples were available, so repertoires were characterized only after the peak T cell response.

This sample's time point label indicates: about 28 days (+/-7) after the second vaccine dose. AZD1222 recipients whose second dose came at about 4 weeks and those whose second dose came at about 12 weeks were combined into one group, since spike-specific TCR depth and breadth did not differ between the two schedules. Vaccinee samples came from UK trials COV001 and COV002, including a single-blind randomized controlled phase 2/3 trial of AZD1222 (ChAdOx1 nCoV-19) in healthy adults. For TCRbeta chain sequencing, PBMC samples from trial participants were taken at day 0 and at day 28 after the second dose.

Material: peripheral blood, obtained 28 days after the second AZD1222 dose. This clonotype originated in an adult who received the AZD1222 COVID-19 vaccine. The receptor chain draws on TRBV13 and TRBJ2-1; 7 central nucleotides agree with TRBD2. The CDR3 loop reads CASSPGLGIVGEQFF. The DNA is as follows: TGTGCCAGCAGCCCCGGACTAGGTATCGTCGGTGAGCAGTTCTTC.